The present T cell receptor (beta chain) was sequenced within a study of blood T cell repertoires in COVID-19. The table came from immunoSEQ multiplex PCR; TCRdb's copy has only in-frame clones and leaves some out. The repertoire has roughly 450,000 clones, 90% of them found once; the top ten carry under 0.7%. Per the germline V gene, CDR1 is SNHLY and CDR2 is FYNNEI. The V end lost 3 bases, the J end lost 5 bases, and 19 bases lay between the germline ends. The CDR3 loop spans 16 amino acids. Individuals aged 18 to 89 years were recruited from 20 to 25 US areas. Cohorts were based on clinical histories the participants reported. The recovered donors of Cohort 3 showed two negative PCRs, clearance, or symptom resolution.

The receptor was isolated from a man between 18 and 29 years old who had recovered from COVID-19. The rearrangement links TRBV2 to TRBJ1-2; unclear D gene. Sequencing input: PBMCs or T cells enriched from blood (not recorded which). CDR3 region: CASSDSAADQIYGYTF. The CDR3 bases are TGTGCCAGCAGTGATTCGGCGGCGGATCAGATTTATGGCTACACCTTC.